This TCR beta chain is drawn from a study of CD8 T cells in ankylosing spondylitis. The TCR beta libraries were generated through quantitative 5'-RACE incorporating molecular barcodes. TCRdb reprocessed the 5' RACE reads via MiXCR and lists one record per CDR3 protein. The sample consists of around 300,000 distinct CDR3 sequences, around 21% of them appearing once. The germline V and J ends were trimmed by 7 bases and 7 bases, with 16 bases remaining between them. This CDR3 is built from 13 residues. CDR1 SEHNR and CDR2 FQNEAQ come from the germline V gene (reference sequence). Study observations and caveats: Earlier authors reported some of these motif variants in reactive arthritis synovial fluid and blood. From matched ankylosing spondylitis synovial fluid, disease-linked clones were reportedly recovered at significantly enriched levels. The study identified a TCR beta motif of roughly eight highly homologous variants that appeared characteristic of ankylosing spondylitis blood.

This clonotype was observed a handful of times. Its antigen is currently unknown. This chain connects TRBV7-9 to TRBJ1-2, with unresolved D. The sequenced sample consisted of blood, either unsorted or a sorted T cell fraction (not recorded which). The receptor comes from a female donor with ankylosing spondylitis or in good health (not recorded which). The CDR3 DNA sequence: TGTGCCAGCACCCTCAAGAATCTTCTTGGCTACACCTTC. Translating it yields CASTLKNLLGYTF.